This T cell receptor beta chain was observed in a study of blood T cell repertoires in COVID-19. Repertoires were generated with immunoSEQ multiplex PCR, while TCRdb's copy carries only in-frame clones and drops some. The sample holds about 76,000 clones; 80% to 90% are singletons and the top ten take 25% to 35%. This clone was seen more than once but under ten times. Trimming took 3 bases from V and 6 from J, leaving 9 bases between them. This CDR3 is built from 11 residues. CDR1 DFQATT and CDR2 SNEGSKA come from the germline V gene (reference sequence). This sequence joins TRBV20-1 and TRBJ2-7; a weak D match, TRBD1 (5 bases). The sequence derives from an elderly woman with active or convalescent COVID-19. Sequenced: peripheral blood. CDR3 nucleotide sequence: TGCAGTGCTAGCAGGGTTCTCGAGCAGTACTTC. Protein product: CSASRVLEQYF.